This TCR beta chain appears in the sequencing data of a study of beta chain features in type 1 diabetes. The study, taken as a whole, reports: Moderately but significantly shorter TCRB CDR3s were found in Type 1 diabetes patients in all four CD4+ subsets.

In its sample, this clone was seen once. The antigen is not known. Per germline, CDR1 SGHRS and CDR2 YFSETQ. V lost 3 bases to trimming and J lost 5 bases, with 12 bases between them. The CDR3 has 15 amino acids. The authors reverse transcribed all of the isolated RNA, so sequencing captured expressed TCRB transcripts. Method: immunoSEQ multiplex PCR; TCRdb's copy keeps in-frame clones and lacks some. The table lists around 40,000 clones, 66% of them singletons. Sequencing was performed on Tregs from blood. This rearrangement joins TRBV5-1 to TRBJ2-6, with D tentatively TRBD2 (5 bases). This TCR came from a woman between 18 and 30 years old with type 1 diabetes. CDR3 nucleotide sequence: TGCGCCAGCAGCTCTGAGGGTTTATGGGCCAACGTCCTGACTTTC. As protein: CASSSEGLWANVLTF.